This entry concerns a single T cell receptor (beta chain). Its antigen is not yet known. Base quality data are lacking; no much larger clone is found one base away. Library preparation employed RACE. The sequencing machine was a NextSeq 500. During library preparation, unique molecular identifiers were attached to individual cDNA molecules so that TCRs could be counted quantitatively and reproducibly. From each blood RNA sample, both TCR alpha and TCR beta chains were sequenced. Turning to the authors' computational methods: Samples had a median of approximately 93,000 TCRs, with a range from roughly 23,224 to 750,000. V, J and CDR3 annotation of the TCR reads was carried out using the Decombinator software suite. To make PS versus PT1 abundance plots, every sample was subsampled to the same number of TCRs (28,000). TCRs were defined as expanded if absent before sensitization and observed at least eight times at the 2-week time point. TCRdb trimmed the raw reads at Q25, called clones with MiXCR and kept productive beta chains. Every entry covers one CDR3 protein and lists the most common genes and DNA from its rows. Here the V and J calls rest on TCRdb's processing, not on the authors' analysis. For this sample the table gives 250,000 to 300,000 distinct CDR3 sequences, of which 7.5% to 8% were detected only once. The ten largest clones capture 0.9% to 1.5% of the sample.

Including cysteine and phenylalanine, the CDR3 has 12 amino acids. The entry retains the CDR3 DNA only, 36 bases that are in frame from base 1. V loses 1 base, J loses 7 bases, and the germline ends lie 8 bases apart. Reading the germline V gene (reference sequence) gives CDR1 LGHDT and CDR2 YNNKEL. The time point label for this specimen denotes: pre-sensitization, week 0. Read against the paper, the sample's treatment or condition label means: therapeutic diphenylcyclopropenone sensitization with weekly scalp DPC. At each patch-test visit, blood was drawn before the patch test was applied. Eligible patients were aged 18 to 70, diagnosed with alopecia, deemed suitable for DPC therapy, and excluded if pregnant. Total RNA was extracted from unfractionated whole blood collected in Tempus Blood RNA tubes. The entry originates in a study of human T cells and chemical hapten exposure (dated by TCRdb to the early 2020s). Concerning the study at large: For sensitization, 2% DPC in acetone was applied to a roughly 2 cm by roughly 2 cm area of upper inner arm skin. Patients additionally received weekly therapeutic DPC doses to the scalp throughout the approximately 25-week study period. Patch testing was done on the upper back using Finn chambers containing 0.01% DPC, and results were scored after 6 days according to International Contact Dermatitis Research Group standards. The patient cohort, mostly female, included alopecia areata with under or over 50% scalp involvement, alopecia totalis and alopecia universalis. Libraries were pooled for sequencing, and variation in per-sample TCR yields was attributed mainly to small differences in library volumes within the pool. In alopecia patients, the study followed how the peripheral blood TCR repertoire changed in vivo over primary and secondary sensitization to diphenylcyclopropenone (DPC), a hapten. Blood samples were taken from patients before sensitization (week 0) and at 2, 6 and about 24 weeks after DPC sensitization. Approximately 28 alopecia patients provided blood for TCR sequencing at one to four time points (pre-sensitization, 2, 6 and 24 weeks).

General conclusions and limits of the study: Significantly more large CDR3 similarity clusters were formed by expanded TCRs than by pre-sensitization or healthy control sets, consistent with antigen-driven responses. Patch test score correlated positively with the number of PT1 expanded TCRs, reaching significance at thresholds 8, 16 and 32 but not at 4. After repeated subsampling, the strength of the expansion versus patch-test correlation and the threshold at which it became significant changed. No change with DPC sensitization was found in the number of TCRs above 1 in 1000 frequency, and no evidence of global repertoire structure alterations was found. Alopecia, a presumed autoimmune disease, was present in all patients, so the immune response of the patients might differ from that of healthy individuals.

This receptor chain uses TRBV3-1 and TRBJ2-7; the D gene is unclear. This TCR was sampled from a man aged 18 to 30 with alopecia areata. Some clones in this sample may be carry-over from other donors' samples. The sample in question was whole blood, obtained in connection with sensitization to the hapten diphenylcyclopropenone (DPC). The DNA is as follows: TGTGCCAGCAGCCAAGCTACGACAGAGCAGTACTTC. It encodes CASSQATTEQYF.